The following is a T cell receptor beta chain sequence with its context. These data originate in a study of control samples from healthy donors and cancer patients. Sequenced by immunoSEQ multiplex PCR; TCRdb stores in-frame clones only, minus some. This sample has over 120,000 clones, with roughly 94% found just once. With 0 bases removed from V and 2 bases from J, the gap between germline ends came to 8 bases. From germline, CDR1 is SGDLS and CDR2 YYNGEE. The CDR3 has 14 residues. The sequence came from a man in his 60s with colorectal cancer. Input material: PBMCs. The chain joins TRBV9 to TRBJ2-5; unclear D gene. In nucleotides, the CDR3 is TGTGCCAGCAGCGTAGACGGGCAGCAAGAGACCCAGTACTTC. Its protein is CASSVDGQQETQYF.